The text below deals with one T cell receptor (beta chain). Its antigen is currently unknown. This sample is drawn from a study of T cell responses to AZD1222 COVID-19 vaccine. Broader study findings: It should be noted that donors were predominantly white British and more often female, and clonal diversity was possibly underestimated.

Recipients boosted at about 4 weeks or about 12 weeks are pooled. V shed 5 bases, J shed 5 bases, and the junction held 12 bases outside the gene matches. The CDR3 is 15 residues long. Germline CDR1 reads MNHEY; CDR2 reads SMNVEV (reference sequence). Some clones are missing from TCRdb's copy, which holds only in-frame ones; the method was immunoSEQ multiplex PCR. The table has more than 75,000 clones, approximately 90% seen once. This clonotype was sampled from an adult who received the AZD1222 COVID-19 vaccine. J is TRBJ2-7 and V is TRBV27; 7 bases agree with TRBD2. This specimen was peripheral blood, taken 28 days after the second AZD1222 dose. In nucleotides, the CDR3 is TGTGCCAGCAGTCGGGGTGGGGGGGGAGCGCACGAGCAGTACTTC. Its protein product is CASSRGGGGAHEQYF.